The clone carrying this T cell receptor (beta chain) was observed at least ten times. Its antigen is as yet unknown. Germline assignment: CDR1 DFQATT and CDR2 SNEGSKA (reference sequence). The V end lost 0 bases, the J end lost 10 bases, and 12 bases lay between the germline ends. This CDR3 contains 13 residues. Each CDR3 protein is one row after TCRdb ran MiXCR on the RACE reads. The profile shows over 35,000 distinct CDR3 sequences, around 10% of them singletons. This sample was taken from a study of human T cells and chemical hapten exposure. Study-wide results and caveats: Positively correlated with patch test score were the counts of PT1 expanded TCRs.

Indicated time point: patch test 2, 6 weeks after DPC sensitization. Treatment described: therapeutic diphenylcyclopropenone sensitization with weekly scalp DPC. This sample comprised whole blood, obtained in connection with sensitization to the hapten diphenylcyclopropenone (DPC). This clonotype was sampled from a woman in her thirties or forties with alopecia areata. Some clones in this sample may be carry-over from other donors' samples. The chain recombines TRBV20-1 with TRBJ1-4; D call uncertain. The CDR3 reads CSARDITAGKLFF. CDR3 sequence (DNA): TGCAGTGCTAGAGATATAACCGCCGGAAAACTGTTTTTT.